This T cell receptor beta chain is from a study of molecular identifiers for immune sequencing clone quantification. MiXCR, applied by TCRdb to the PCR reads, yields one record per CDR3 protein. The sample comprises 300,000 to 400,000 distinct CDR3 sequences, about a fifth of which are singletons, and over 0.7% rests with the top ten. This clonotype occurred a few times. This receptor was identified in a human donor in good health. Some libraries in this study had Jurkat cell RNA spiked in. Sequenced input: naive CD8+ T cells from blood, with Jurkat cell RNA spiked in. The subset was: FACS-sorted CD8+CD4-CCR7+CD45RA+ naive T cells.

This chain's CDR3 is CASDKRGGGYSTDTQYF. For the CDR3, the DNA is TGTGCCAGCGATAAACGGGGGGGGGGTTATAGCACAGATACGCAGTATTTT. The chain uses TRBV6-6 and TRBJ2-3, with TRBD2 matching over 8 bases. The CDR3 covers 17 residues. CDR1 is MNHNY, CDR2 SVGAGI, per germline (reference sequence). Trimming cost V 8 bases and J 0 bases; bases outside gene matches: 13.